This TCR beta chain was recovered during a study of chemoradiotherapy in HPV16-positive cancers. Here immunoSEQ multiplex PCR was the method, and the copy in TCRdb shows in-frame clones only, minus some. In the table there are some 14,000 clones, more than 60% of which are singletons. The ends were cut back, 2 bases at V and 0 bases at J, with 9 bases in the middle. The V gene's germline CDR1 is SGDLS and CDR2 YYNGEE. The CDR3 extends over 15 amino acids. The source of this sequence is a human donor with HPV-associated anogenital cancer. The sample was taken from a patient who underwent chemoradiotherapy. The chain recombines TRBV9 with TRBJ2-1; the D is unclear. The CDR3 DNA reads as TGTGCCAGCAGCGTTTCCTCCATCTCCTACAATGAGCAGTTCTTC. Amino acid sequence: CASSVSSISYNEQFF. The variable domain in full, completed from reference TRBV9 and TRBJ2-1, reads DSGVTQTPKHLITATGQRVTLRCSPRSGDLSVYWYQQSLDQGLQFLIQYYNGEERAKGNILERFSAQQFPDLHSELNLSSLELGDSALYFCASSVSSISYNEQFFGPGTRLTVL.